Listed here are 16 T cell receptor beta chains from one sample, sequenced in a study of T cell responses to AZD1222 COVID-19 vaccine. TCRdb's table, derived via immunoSEQ multiplex PCR, lists solely in-frame clones and lacks some. The data contain roughly 130,000 clones, 90% to 95% of them singletons. The material was peripheral blood, obtained on day 0 of AZD1222 vaccination. Receptor source: an adult in good health.

The CDR3 protein is CASSPLGASTEAFF. The CDR3 DNA reads as TGCGCCAGCAGCCCCTTAGGGGCTTCCACTGAAGCTTTCTTT. This chain links TRBV5-1 with TRBJ1-1; maybe TRBD1 (5 bases). This CDR3 region has 14 residues. Germline V gene lookup returns CDR1 SGHRS and CDR2 YFSETQ. V was shortened by 4 bases and J by 4 bases, with 14 bases between the two germline ends.

The CDR3 DNA sequence: TGTGCCAGCAGCCTTAAGGACGTCTGGATTAATGAAAAACTGTTTTTT. Amino acids: CASSLKDVWINEKLFF. The rearrangement uses TRBV6-2 or TRBV6-3 and TRBJ1-4; D is unclear. Germline assignment: CDR1 MNHEY and CDR2 SVGEGT. V was shortened by 6 bases and J by 4 bases, with 18 bases between the two germline ends. The CDR3 has 16 residues.

The chain recombines TRBV12-3 or TRBV12-4 with TRBJ1-5, with D possibly TRBD1 on 6 matching bases. V was trimmed by 7 bases and J by 7 bases, leaving 11 bases between them. This CDR3 comprises 12 residues. DNA of the CDR3: TGTGCCAGCACGACAGGAGGGCAGCCCCAGCATTTT. Translation gives CASTTGGQPQHF.

The genes are TRBV5-4 and TRBJ2-3; 8 positions agree with TRBD1. Germline CDR1 is SGHNT and CDR2 is YYREEE (reference sequence). This CDR3 has 18 residues. V was pared by 2 bases and J by 5 bases, with 16 bases of the junction left unmatched. This CDR3 is CASSLLIPRDRLKDTQYF. The CDR3 DNA is TGTGCCAGCAGCTTACTAATACCCCGGGACAGGCTCAAAGATACGCAGTATTTT.

The chain couples TRBV15 to TRBJ1-1; D may be TRBD1 (5 bases). Between the trimmed V and J ends, which lost 7 bases and 5 bases, there was a span of 14 bases. Germline CDR1 LNHNV, CDR2 YYDKDF (reference sequence). CDR3 length: 13 amino acids. CDR3 in DNA: TGTGCCACCACCCCTTGGGGGGAAACTGAAGCTTTCTTT. Translation gives CATTPWGETEAFF.

In this sample, this clone turned up a few times. The chain couples TRBV19 to TRBJ1-4; D call uncertain. CDR3 size: 14 residues. The germline gives CDR1 LNHDA, CDR2 SQIVND (reference sequence). V lost 4 bases, J lost 0 bases, and 6 bases lay in between. In nucleotides, the CDR3 is TGTGCCAGTAGTACAACCTCAACTAATGAAAAACTGTTTTTT. Translation: CASSTTSTNEKLFF.

The chain has TRBV11-2 and TRBJ1-3, with D possibly TRBD1 on 5 matching bases. V lost 8 bases, J lost 0 bases, and 14 bases lay in between. The CDR3 spans 15 residues. Germline CDR1 is SGHAT and CDR2 is FQNNGV. In nucleotides, the CDR3 is TGTGCCAGCTCCTCTGGACACCTCTCTGGAAACACCATATATTTT. Protein product: CASSSGHLSGNTIYF.

The chain has TRBV6-2 or TRBV6-3 and TRBJ2-4; D unresolved. Germline loops: CDR1 MNHEY, CDR2 SVGEGT. This CDR3 is 12 amino acids long. V was pared by 3 bases and J by 9 bases, with 9 bases between. CDR3 sequence: CASSYRQSIQYF. DNA of the CDR3: TGTGCCAGCAGTTATAGACAAAGCATTCAGTACTTC.

The rearrangement uses TRBV5-1 and TRBJ1-5; the match to TRBD1 covers 8 bases. The length of the CDR3 is 16 residues. The V segment lost 3 bases and the J segment 7 bases; nucleotides outside the gene matches: 12. Germline V gene data show CDR1 as SGHRS and CDR2 as YFSETQ. The CDR3 DNA reads as TGCGCCAGCAGCTCGCGCCTTTCAGGGGGCCGGCAGCCCCAGCATTTT. It translates to CASSSRLSGGRQPQHF.

This sequence joins TRBV3-1 (or the pseudogene TRBV3-2) and TRBJ1-3; D unresolved. This CDR3 has 16 residues. V dropped 4 bases and J dropped 6 bases, with 19 bases sitting between them. Per the germline V gene, CDR1 is LGHDT and CDR2 is YNNKEL (reference sequence). The CDR3 spells CASSLYGGYEVNTIYF. The CDR3 DNA sequence: TGTGCCAGCAGCCTTTATGGAGGGTACGAAGTAAACACCATATATTTT.

The rearrangement uses TRBV24-1 and TRBJ2-1; TRBD2 might be the D (6 bases). V lost 4 bases, J lost 0 bases, and 15 bases lay in between. Germline assignment: CDR1 KGHDR and CDR2 SFDVKD. This CDR3 region has 17 residues. The CDR3 DNA reads TGTGCCACCAGTGACCCTACTAGCAGGCGCTCCTACAATGAGCAGTTCTTC. Translation: CATSDPTSRRSYNEQFF.

CDR3 bases: TGTGCCAGCAGCTCGGGACTAGCGGGAGACGGGGCAGATACGCAGTATTTT. It encodes CASSSGLAGDGADTQYF. V is TRBV5-5 and J is TRBJ2-3; TRBD2 matches at 14 bases. Germline-derived CDR1 and CDR2 are SGHKS and YYEKEE (reference sequence). Germline trimming cut 3 bases from V and 4 bases from J; bases unmatched to any gene: 7. The CDR3 loop spans 17 amino acids.

V and J are TRBV9 and TRBJ1-3, with D hard to call. This CDR3 is 14 amino acids long. Germline V gene lookup returns CDR1 SGDLS and CDR2 YYNGEE. With 3 bases removed from V and 2 bases from J, the gap between germline ends came to 9 bases. The DNA of the CDR3 is TGTGCCAGCAGCGATATCTCTACTGGAAACACCATATATTTT. Translation gives CASSDISTGNTIYF.

This chain uses TRBV5-4 with TRBJ1-5; D perhaps matches TRBD1 (5 bases). Per germline, CDR1 SGHNT and CDR2 YYREEE (reference sequence). The CDR3 sequence is 14 residues long. The germline V and J ends were trimmed by 0 bases and 5 bases, with 9 bases remaining between them. CDR3 residues: CASSLEGRDQPQHF. Written as DNA, the CDR3 is TGTGCCAGCAGCTTGGAGGGGAGGGATCAGCCCCAGCATTTT. The variable domain in full, completed from reference TRBV5-4 and TRBJ1-5, reads ETGVTQSPTHLIKTRGQQVTLRCSSQSGHNTVSWYQQALGQGPQFIFQYYREEENGRGNFPPRFSGLQFPNYSSELNVNALELDDSALYLCASSLEGRDQPQHFGDGTRLSIL.

This chain connects TRBV9 to TRBJ2-1; 9 bases line up with TRBD2. Looked up from germline, CDR1 is SGDLS and CDR2 is YYNGEE. The CDR3 contains 19 residues. J lost 0 bases, V lost 4 bases, and 14 bases had no gene match. The CDR3 region is CASSPRTPLAGSSYNEQFF. The CDR3 DNA sequence: TGTGCCAGCAGCCCGAGGACCCCCCTAGCGGGGAGCTCCTACAATGAGCAGTTCTTC.

The CDR3 protein is CASSPKRGEKLFF. DNA for the CDR3: TGTGCCAGCAGCCCAAAACGGGGAGAAAAACTGTTTTTT. The V call is TRBV3-1 (or the pseudogene TRBV3-2), the J call TRBJ1-4; D ambiguous. CDR1 is LGHDT and CDR2 is YNNKEL in the germline V gene (reference sequence). Between the trimmed V and J ends, which lost 4 bases and 8 bases, there was a span of 11 bases. The CDR3 loop spans 13 amino acids.